A single sample gave rise to the 17 T cell receptor beta chains below, sequenced in a study of cytomegalovirus exposure and HLA in healthy donors (TCRdb year 2017). Receptor libraries were prepared by the immunoSEQ multiplex PCR assay. For the multiplex PCR, a mixture combining 60 forward primers for TCR Vbeta segments and 13 reverse primers for TCR Jbeta segments was used. Not all clones reach the TCRdb copy of this immuneACCESS table, which keeps in-frame sequences only. Checked studies attribute under half of the gap to unresolved V genes and leave the rest unexplained. Across this sample there are some 110,000 clones, with more than 65% seen only once. Roughly 0.92% of the sample belongs to the ten largest clones. The sequenced sample was PBMCs. These receptors were obtained from a woman aged 25 to 39 in good health and CMV-seronegative.

This clone was detected only a few times. The rearrangement uses TRBV7-9 and TRBJ2-5; TRBD1 is a possible D gene (5 bases). The CDR3 length is 16 residues. From germline, CDR1 is SEHNR and CDR2 FQNEAQ (reference sequence). The V and J ends lost 2 bases and 5 bases respectively, with 18 bases between them. The CDR3 is CASSLRGLAPGETQYF. As DNA, the CDR3 is TGTGCCAGCAGCTTACGAGGCTTAGCTCCAGGGGAGACCCAGTACTTC.

The J gene is TRBJ2-1, the V gene TRBV5-4; 8 bases align to TRBD2. J gave up 3 bases and V 0 bases, and 5 bases lay outside the gene matches. Germline V lookup: CDR1 SGHNT, CDR2 YYREEE (reference sequence). This CDR3 region has 16 residues. The DNA of the CDR3 is TGTGCCAGCAGCTTGGATCTGGCGGGGGGCTACAATGAGCAGTTCTTC. Residues: CASSLDLAGGYNEQFF.

This clone was detected ten times or more. V and J are TRBV6-6 and TRBJ1-1; no reliable D call. CDR1 and CDR2 from the germline V gene are MNHNY and SVGAGI (reference sequence). This CDR3 comprises 12 residues. V dropped 7 bases and J dropped 1 base, with 7 bases sitting between them. The CDR3 protein is CASNAPNTEAFF. The CDR3 DNA reads as TGTGCCAGCAACGCGCCGAACACTGAAGCTTTCTTT.

J is TRBJ1-2 and V is TRBV5-1; 8 bases fit TRBD1. The CDR3 sequence is 18 residues long. Germline V lookup: CDR1 SGHRS, CDR2 YFSETQ. V dropped 0 bases and J dropped 0; count of bases not matched to a gene: 10. The CDR3 DNA is TGCGCCAGCAGCTTGGGGGGTGTAGGACAGGGATCTAACTATGGCTACACCTTC. Protein sequence: CASSLGGVGQGSNYGYTF.

This rearrangement joins TRBV11-2 to TRBJ2-2, with D uncertain. Germline assignment: CDR1 SGHAT and CDR2 FQNNGV. The CDR3 sequence is 12 residues long. V shed 0 bases and J shed 7 bases, with 3 bases lying between them. CDR3 loop: CASSLDVGELFF. DNA of the CDR3: TGTGCCAGCAGCTTAGACGTCGGGGAGCTGTTTTTT.

This chain links TRBV6-1 with TRBJ2-5; 7 bases align to TRBD2. With 2 bases clipped from V and 5 bases from J, the junction kept 8 bases outside the gene matches. There are 15 residues in the CDR3. Germline V lookup: CDR1 MNHNS, CDR2 SASEGT. The CDR3 loop reads CASSEITRGGETQYF. The CDR3 region has the DNA TGTGCCAGCAGTGAAATAACGCGGGGAGGGGAGACCCAGTACTTC.

The chain uses TRBV30 and TRBJ2-7, with 10 bases that match TRBD1. CDR1 is GTSNPN and CDR2 is SVGIG in the germline V gene (reference sequence). This CDR3 has 14 residues. The J segment lost 7 bases and the V segment lost 4 bases, leaving 10 bases of the junction unmatched. As DNA, the CDR3 is TGTGCCTGGAACCCCGGGACAGGGGTATCGGAGCAGTACTTC. This codes for CAWNPGTGVSEQYF.

The rearrangement uses TRBV28 and TRBJ1-2, with 9 bases aligning to TRBD1. Germline assignment: CDR1 MDHEN and CDR2 SYDVKM. Trimming cost V 5 bases and J 7 bases; bases outside gene matches: 14. The CDR3 runs 16 residues. The CDR3 here is CASSPPRTGENGGYTF. As DNA, the CDR3 is TGTGCCAGCAGTCCCCCCCGGACAGGGGAGAATGGTGGCTACACCTTC.

V gene TRBV9 combines with J gene TRBJ1-1; 8 bases are a match to TRBD1. The J segment lost 5 bases and the V segment lost 3 bases, leaving 3 bases of the junction unmatched. CDR1 and CDR2 (germline): SGDLS, YYNGEE. The CDR3 consists of 13 residues. The DNA for the CDR3 is TGTGCCAGCAGCGGGACAGGGTTGACTGAAGCTTTCTTT. This translates into CASSGTGLTEAFF.

This rearrangement joins TRBV2 to TRBJ2-7; 7 positions agree with TRBD1. In germline, CDR1 is SNHLY, CDR2 FYNNEI. V shed 6 bases, J shed 0 bases, and the junction held 2 bases outside the gene matches. The CDR3 is 13 amino acids. CDR3 residues: CASRGGLSYEQYF. The CDR3 DNA reads TGTGCCAGCAGAGGGGGCCTCTCCTACGAGCAGTACTTC. The variable domain in full, completed from reference TRBV2 and TRBJ2-7, reads EPEVTQTPSHQVTQMGQEVILRCVPISNHLYFYWYRQILGQKVEFLVSFYNNEISEKSEIFDDQFSVERPDGSNFTLKIRSTKLEDSAMYFCASRGGLSYEQYFGPGTRLTVT.

This clone came up a few times. The chain couples TRBV5-5 to TRBJ1-1, with D perhaps matching TRBD1 (6 bases). V was trimmed by 2 bases and J by 4 bases, leaving 12 bases between them. The CDR3 is 14 amino acids. The V gene's germline CDR1 is SGHKS and CDR2 YYEKEE (reference sequence). The CDR3 DNA follows: TGTGCCAGCAGCTTCTGGGGGCCTGGCACTGAAGCTTTCTTT. Translated, it gives CASSFWGPGTEAFF. The full variable domain, with the rest looked up from reference TRBV5-5 and TRBJ1-1, is DAGVTQSPTHLIKTRGQQVTLRCSPISGHKSVSWYQQVLGQGPQFIFQYYEKEERGRGNFPDRFSARQFPNYSSELNVNALLLGDSALYLCASSFWGPGTEAFFGQGTRLTVV.

The chain has TRBV19 and TRBJ2-6, with TRBD1 matching 11 bases. The CDR3 has 18 amino acids. The J segment lost 1 base and the V segment lost 4 bases, leaving 6 bases of the junction unmatched. CDR1 LNHDA and CDR2 SQIVND come from the germline V gene (reference sequence). CDR3 in amino acids: CASSRRDRGGSGANVLTF. CDR3 coding DNA: TGTGCCAGTAGTAGGCGGGACAGGGGGGGTTCTGGGGCCAACGTCCTGACTTTC. Together with reference TRBV19 and TRBJ2-6, the CDR3 gives the full variable domain: DGGITQSPKYLFRKEGQNVTLSCEQNLNHDAMYWYRQDPGQGLRLIYYSQIVNDFQKGDIAEGYSVSREKKESFPLTVTSAQKNPTAFYLCASSRRDRGGSGANVLTFGAGSRLTVL.

The sample holds a few counts of this clone. The rearrangement uses TRBV29-1 and TRBJ1-1; perhaps TRBD1 as D (5 bases). The germline V and J ends were trimmed by 0 bases and 2 bases, with 10 bases remaining between them. The CDR3 has 14 amino acids. Germline V gives CDR1 SQVTM, CDR2 ANQGSEA. As DNA, the CDR3 is TGCAGCGTTGAAGATCTCAGGGATAACACTGAAGCTTTCTTT. Protein product: CSVEDLRDNTEAFF.

This chain uses TRBV11-2 with TRBJ1-1; unclear D gene. The germline CDR1 and CDR2 sequences are SGHAT and FQNNGV. CDR3 length equals 13 residues. Trimming removed 5 bases at V and 3 bases at J, with 10 bases between. The CDR3 nucleotides read TGTGCCAGCAGCCTCCGCGGAGACACTGAAGCTTTCTTT. This translates into CASSLRGDTEAFF.

The chain is built from TRBV5-6 and TRBJ2-3; 7 positions match TRBD1. Unmatched junction bases numbered 3, after V lost 1 base and J lost 4 bases. The CDR3 contains 14 residues. The germline V gene has CDR1 SGHDT and CDR2 YYEEEE. The CDR3 DNA sequence: TGTGCCAGCAGCTTGAACAGGGGATCAGATACGCAGTATTTT. It encodes CASSLNRGSDTQYF.

This chain joins TRBV25-1 and TRBJ2-7, with 10 nucleotides matching TRBD2. Germline loops: CDR1 MGHDK, CDR2 SYGVNS. V lost 6 bases, J lost 4 bases, and 9 bases stayed unmatched. The length of the CDR3 is 15 residues. CDR3 sequence: CASRLSSGSLYEQYF. CDR3 sequence (DNA): TGTGCCAGCAGACTCTCTAGCGGGAGTTTGTACGAGCAGTACTTC.

The rearrangement uses TRBV19 and TRBJ2-1; 7 bases line up with TRBD2. V gave up 1 base and J gave up 5 bases; unmatched junction bases: 17. Per germline, CDR1 LNHDA and CDR2 SQIVND (reference sequence). The CDR3 runs 19 residues. The CDR3 loop reads CASSIGVAGALIRNNEQFF. In DNA, the CDR3 is TGTGCCAGTAGTATAGGGGTAGCGGGCGCTCTAATTAGAAACAATGAGCAGTTCTTC.